This TCR beta chain was identified in a study of memory CD4+ T cells and cytomegalovirus serostatus. Study context: Donors were healthy Belgian adults, some 10 CMV seropositive and 20 to 25 seronegative.

A remark on this clone: The antigen is not known.

Study-level results: Each of 65 to 75 CMV-associated TCRbeta sequences occurred in one to five individuals. Suggested: most of the CMV-linked TCR signature lies in CD4+ memory cells.

Measured with immunoSEQ multiplex PCR; TCRdb has only the in-frame clones, and not every one. Here the sample spans tens of thousands of clones, roughly 80% being singletons. The CDR3 spans 15 residues. Trimming left V 1 base short and J 3 bases short, with 10 bases between. Germline lookup yields CDR1 SEHNR and CDR2 FQNEAQ (reference sequence). The sort gate was single viable CD3+CD4+CD8-CD45RO+ cells for memory CD4+ T cells. After thawing, CD4+ T cells were positively selected. V is TRBV7-9 and J is TRBJ2-1; D tentatively reads TRBD1 or TRBD2 (6 bases each). Source material: memory CD4+ T cells from blood. The receptor comes from an adult in good health and CMV-seropositive. CDR3 amino acids: CASSLGRGFYNEQFF. The CDR3 region has the DNA TGTGCCAGCAGCTTAGGGAGGGGGTTCTACAATGAGCAGTTCTTC.